Below, 8 T cell receptor beta chains from the same sample are listed, as sequenced in a study of CD8+ T cells in alopecia areata. RNA was extracted and reverse transcribed into cDNA as the sequencing template. Assay used: immunoSEQ multiplex PCR; TCRdb lists only in-frame clones, some missing. The sample carries 110,000 to 150,000 clones, 62% recorded once. Sequencing was performed on CD8+ T cells sorted from blood. The receptors were sampled from a human donor in good health.

This clone was seen a handful of times. A read error may account for a junction end that differs from germline. The genes are TRBV7-7 and TRBJ2-1; 8 bases fit TRBD2. Germline V gene data show CDR1 as SSHAT and CDR2 as FNYEAQ (reference sequence). CDR3 length: 16 residues. In DNA, the CDR3 is TGTGCTAGCAGCGCGGGGGCGGGAGGCCCTGCGGATGAGCAGTTCTTC. It codes for CASSAGAGGPADEQFF.

J is TRBJ2-2 and V is TRBV10-3; D remains ambiguous. Trimming stripped 7 bases from V and 0 bases from J, with 9 bases between. The CDR3 runs to 14 residues. Germline V gives CDR1 ENHRY, CDR2 SYGVKD. The CDR3 coding sequence is TGTGCCATCAATGACGGATCGAACACCGGGGAGCTGTTTTTT. Its translation is CAINDGSNTGELFF.

V and J are TRBV14 and TRBJ2-2; D call uncertain. V gave up 4 bases and J gave up 6 bases, with 3 bases separating them. There are 11 residues in the CDR3. Germline V gene data show CDR1 as SGHDN and CDR2 as FVKESK. The CDR3 sequence is CASSRPGELFF. In DNA, the CDR3 is TGTGCCAGCAGCCGTCCCGGGGAGCTGTTTTTT. The variable domain in full, with the rest retrieved from reference TRBV14 and TRBJ2-2, is EAGVTQFPSHSVIEKGQTVTLRCDPISGHDNLYWYRRVMGKEIKFLLHFVKESKQDESGMPNNRFLAERTGGTYSTLKVQPAELEDSGVYFCASSRPGELFFGEGSRLTVL.

V is TRBV7-8 and J is TRBJ2-6, with 9 bases aligning to TRBD1. Germline-derived CDR1 and CDR2 are SGHVS and FQNEAQ. The CDR3 is 16 amino acids. V trimming: 7 bases; J trimming: 1 base; junction bases outside the gene matches: 5. The CDR3 here is CASTGQGLSGANVLTF. The CDR3 DNA reads TGTGCCAGCACGGGACAGGGACTGTCTGGGGCCAACGTCCTGACTTTC.

The chain carries TRBV29-1 and TRBJ1-2, with 12 bases lining up with TRBD1. The CDR3 loop spans 14 amino acids. The germline CDR1 and CDR2 sequences are SQVTM and ANQGSEA. Trimming at V came to 7 bases and at J to 6 bases, leaving 9 bases not matched to a gene. DNA of the CDR3: TGCAGCGCCCAGACGGGACAGGGGGCAGATGGCTACACCTTC. This codes for CSAQTGQGADGYTF.

The J gene is TRBJ2-7, the V gene TRBV4-1; TRBD2 might be the D (5 bases). The CDR3 runs to 13 residues. Trimming removed 1 base from V and 3 bases from J, with 7 bases in between. Germline CDR1 reads MGHRA; CDR2 reads YSYEKL. CDR3 sequence: CASSQARDYEQYF. The DNA of the CDR3 is TGCGCCAGCAGCCAAGCCCGGGACTACGAGCAGTACTTC.

The chain joins TRBV29-1 to TRBJ1-2, with 8 positions matching TRBD1. Trimming removed 6 bases from V and 4 bases from J; junction bases left unmatched: 10. Per the germline V gene, CDR1 is SQVTM and CDR2 is ANQGSEA. CDR3 length: 14 amino acids. CDR3 bases: TGCAGCGTCGCCGGGACAGGAGCGTCCTATGGCTACACCTTC. This codes for CSVAGTGASYGYTF.

In this sample, this clone turned up a few times. The chain joins TRBV7-9 to TRBJ2-6, with D perhaps being TRBD1 or TRBD2 (6 bases each). This CDR3 region has 15 residues. V lost 4 bases, J lost 3 bases, and 10 bases lay in between. Looked up from germline, CDR1 is SEHNR and CDR2 is FQNEAQ (reference sequence). As DNA, the CDR3 is TGTGCCAGCAGCTCCGGGGGCGTTGGGGCCAACGTCCTGACTTTC. It translates to CASSSGGVGANVLTF.